This T cell receptor (beta chain) derives from a study of T cells in Graves' hyperthyroidism and ophthalmopathy. Germline V gene lookup returns CDR1 MNHNS and CDR2 SASEGT. This CDR3 region has 15 residues. J was trimmed by 4 bases and V by 0 bases; bases with no gene match: 6. On this clonotype: Its cognate antigen is unknown.

PBMCs came from 9 to 10 ml fresh peripheral blood. Regarding the study as a whole: With a median lead of 6.5 months before onset, the model predicted ophthalmopathy.

Amplification of TCR beta CDR3 regions used RNA as the template. The HTBI set primed first-round TCR CDR3 RT-PCR. One entry per CDR3 protein, called by TCRdb with MiXCR from the multiplex PCR reads. In the table there are under 350,000 distinct CDR3 sequences, around a sixth of which are singletons. The chain has TRBV6-1 and TRBJ2-7; 7 bases line up with TRBD1. The source is a woman aged 50 to 60 with Graves' hyperthyroidism. The sequenced sample consisted of blood. CDR3 sequence (DNA): TGTGCCAGCAGTGAAGCAGGGACAGAACCTTACGAGCAGTACTTC. It encodes CASSEAGTEPYEQYF.